This T cell receptor (beta chain) derives from a study of control samples from healthy donors and cancer patients. The CDR3 loop spans 18 amino acids. Trimming took off 0 bases at V and 1 base at J, with 19 bases between the two ends. Germline lookup yields CDR1 SGDLS and CDR2 YYNGEE. Produced via immunoSEQ multiplex PCR; TCRdb's table is partial and in-frame only. The table includes more than 75,000 clones, roughly 83% detected once. The sequenced sample was PBMCs. J is TRBJ1-2 and V is TRBV9, with D unclear. This clonotype originated in a man between 65 and 85 years old with lung cancer. Here the CDR3 DNA reads TGTGCCAGCAGCGTAGCTACATCCCCGGACGAGCTTAACTATGGCTACACCTTC. It encodes CASSVATSPDELNYGYTF.